These 19 T cell receptor beta chains share one sample of origin, sequenced in a study of shared clonotypes between healthy human individuals. Some clones are missing from TCRdb's copy, which holds only in-frame ones; the method was immunoSEQ multiplex PCR. The sample carries about 690,000 clones, about 92% recorded once. Specimen: memory CD8+ T cells from PBMCs. The subset was: CD45RO+ cells pooled with CCR7-negative TemRA cells. All receptors derive from a man aged 18-30 years in good health. Some clones in this sample may be carry-over from other donors' samples.

About this clone: Germline is not matched at one junction end, which may reflect a read error. This chain joins TRBV6-5 and TRBJ1-2, with 8 bases identical to TRBD1. The CDR3 has 16 amino acids. Germline CDR1 is MNHEY and CDR2 is SVGAGI. In DNA form, the CDR3 reads TGTGCCAGCAGCTACTTCTCAGGGGGCCCGCGGGACGGCTACACCTTC. Amino acid sequence: CASSYFSGGPRDGYTF.

This clone was seen more than once but under ten times. The rearrangement joins TRBV30 to TRBJ1-1, with TRBD1 identical over 8 bases. Trimming took 5 bases from V and 0 from J; bases not matched to a gene: 5. The CDR3 spans 14 residues. CDR1 is GTSNPN, CDR2 SVGIG, per germline (reference sequence). For the CDR3, the DNA is TGTGCCTGGTGGACAGGGTCCATGAACACTGAAGCTTTCTTT. Amino acid sequence: CAWWTGSMNTEAFF.

This clone was observed once. V is TRBV27 and J is TRBJ1-5; D remains ambiguous. V lost 3 bases, J lost 3 bases, and 9 bases lay in between. The germline CDR1 and CDR2 sequences are MNHEY and SMNVEV (reference sequence). The CDR3 has 14 residues. The DNA of the CDR3 is TGTGCCAGCAGTTTTTCACAGATCAATCAGCCCCAGCATTTT. Translated, it gives CASSFSQINQPQHF.

The rearrangement joins TRBV5-4 to TRBJ2-5; D possibly uses TRBD1 or TRBD2 (5 bases each). The germline V gene encodes CDR1 SGHNT and CDR2 YYREEE (reference sequence). Trimming left V 7 bases short and J 11 bases short, with 18 bases between. The CDR3 spans 12 residues. The CDR3 DNA is TGTGCCAGCGAGGGGCCATCGAGTTTTCAGTACTTC. Translation gives CASEGPSSFQYF.

With respect to this clone: A read error may account for a junction end that differs from germline. The V and J genes are TRBV6-4 and TRBJ2-7; D unclear. There are 17 residues in the CDR3. Germline-derived CDR1 and CDR2 are MRHNA and SNTAGT. As DNA, the CDR3 is TGTGCCAGCAGTTACTCGTCAAATTGGGATATGGCCTACGAGCAGTACTTC. This gives the protein CASSYSSNWDMAYEQYF.

This chain links TRBV10-1 with TRBJ2-2; 7 bases are shared with TRBD2. V shed 2 bases and J 3 bases; nucleotides not matched to a gene: 6. Per the germline V gene, CDR1 is WNHNN and CDR2 is SYGVQD (reference sequence). The CDR3 is 16 amino acids. The CDR3 nucleotides are TGCGCCAGCAGTGAGGCGCCGGGGGGATACACCGGGGAGCTGTTTTTT. Amino acid sequence: CASSEAPGGYTGELFF.

The chain carries TRBV5-4 and TRBJ2-1, with 7 positions matching TRBD2. The CDR3 is made up of 12 amino acids. Germline CDR1 reads SGHNT; CDR2 reads YYREEE (reference sequence). Trimming took 4 bases from V and 9 from J; bases not matched to a gene: 4. The CDR3 loop is CASSQTGGEQFF. In DNA form, the CDR3 reads TGTGCCAGCAGCCAAACGGGAGGTGAGCAGTTCTTC.

The chain combines TRBV27 with TRBJ2-7; D remains unclear. This CDR3 is built from 16 residues. The V gene's germline CDR1 is MNHEY and CDR2 SMNVEV (reference sequence). The V end lost 0 bases, the J end lost 3 bases, and 15 bases lay between the germline ends. The CDR3 region is CASSLSWDSTHYEQYF. In DNA form, the CDR3 reads TGTGCCAGCAGTTTATCTTGGGATTCGACGCACTACGAGCAGTACTTC.

The CDR3, as DNA: TGTGCCAGCAGCGTAGCGGTTTATGGGGAGCAGTACTTC. Its translation: CASSVAVYGEQYF. The chain links TRBV9 to TRBJ2-7; D remains ambiguous. Trimming left V 0 bases short and J 7 bases short, with 11 bases between. Germline CDR1 and CDR2: SGDLS and YYNGEE. The CDR3 is 13 amino acids. Full variable domain (outside the CDR3, taken from reference TRBV9 and TRBJ2-7): DSGVTQTPKHLITATGQRVTLRCSPRSGDLSVYWYQQSLDQGLQFLIQYYNGEERAKGNILERFSAQQFPDLHSELNLSSLELGDSALYFCASSVAVYGEQYFGPGTRLTVT.

The chain combines TRBV11-2 with TRBJ1-1; D unresolved. Germline CDR1 reads SGHAT; CDR2 reads FQNNGV. Trimming pared 3 bases from V and 1 base from J, leaving 9 bases between. This CDR3 is built from 14 residues. CDR3 DNA: TGTGCCAGCAGCTTCAGGACGCAGAACACTGAAGCTTTCTTT. Translated: CASSFRTQNTEAFF. Combining the CDR3 with reference TRBV11-2 and TRBJ1-1 gives the whole variable domain EAGVAQSPRYKIIEKRQSVAFWCNPISGHATLYWYQQILGQGPKLLIQFQNNGVVDDSQLPKDRFSAERLKGVDSTLKIQPAKLEDSAVYLCASSFRTQNTEAFFGQGTRLTVV.

The V gene is TRBV14, the J gene TRBJ2-1; no definite D call. The V gene lost 0 bases and the J gene lost 1 base, with 16 bases spanning the gap. Per the germline V gene, CDR1 is SGHDN and CDR2 is FVKESK. This CDR3 region has 18 residues. The CDR3, as DNA: TGTGCCAGCAGCCAAGACAGGTCCGGCCCAGGTTCCTACAATGAGCAGTTCTTC. The encoded protein is CASSQDRSGPGSYNEQFF.

The chain combines TRBV7-9 with TRBJ2-3; no firm D call. The CDR3 covers 14 residues. V dropped 7 bases and J dropped 0 bases, with 11 bases sitting between them. Germline assignment: CDR1 SEHNR and CDR2 FQNEAQ (reference sequence). Here the CDR3 reads CASTLPSSTDTQYF. The CDR3 DNA is TGTGCCAGCACTCTTCCGAGTAGCACAGATACGCAGTATTTT.

J is TRBJ1-1 and V is TRBV14; no firm D call. The CDR3 length is 14 residues. Trimming removed 1 base from V and 0 bases from J, with 6 bases in between. Germline CDR1 SGHDN, CDR2 FVKESK. Written as DNA, the CDR3 is TGTGCCAGCAGCCAAGGGCGTATGAACACTGAAGCTTTCTTT. Translated: CASSQGRMNTEAFF.

The chain couples TRBV6-5 to TRBJ2-1; 10 bases match TRBD1. The CDR3 loop spans 14 amino acids. Germline CDR1 and CDR2: MNHEY and SVGAGI. After removal of 4 bases from V and 7 bases from J, the junction contained 4 bases not matched to a gene. The CDR3 sequence is CASSSGQGWNEQFF. As DNA, the CDR3 is TGTGCCAGCAGTTCGGGACAGGGGTGGAATGAGCAGTTCTTC.

The chain carries TRBV7-9 and TRBJ2-2; maybe TRBD2 (5 bases). This CDR3 spans 16 amino acids. CDR1 and CDR2 (germline): SEHNR, FQNEAQ (reference sequence). V gave up 3 bases and J gave up 2 bases, with 13 bases separating them. Here the CDR3 reads CASSFPRTGNTGELFF. The CDR3 DNA follows: TGTGCCAGCAGCTTCCCCAGGACTGGCAACACCGGGGAGCTGTTTTTT.

The chain recombines TRBV11-2 with TRBJ2-7; no clear D gene. This CDR3 is 19 amino acids long. The ends were cut back, 2 bases at V and 6 bases at J, with 29 bases in the middle. The germline CDR1 and CDR2 sequences are SGHAT and FQNNGV. CDR3 DNA sequence: TGTGCCAGCAGCTTAACCCCGGAGACTCTGCGCCATTTGCCGCTCGAGCAGTACTTC. Translated: CASSLTPETLRHLPLEQYF.

This chain connects TRBV28 to TRBJ1-2; D is uncertain. The V end was cut by 4 bases, the J end by 4 bases, with 1 base between. The CDR3 has 10 residues. The germline CDR1 and CDR2 sequences are MDHEN and SYDVKM. The CDR3 coding sequence is TGTGCCAGCAGTTCCTATGGCTACACCTTC. Its translation: CASSSYGYTF.

This sequence joins TRBV5-1 and TRBJ2-3, with a possible D match to TRBD2 (5 bases). The CDR3 has 16 residues. The germline V gene encodes CDR1 SGHRS and CDR2 YFSETQ. Trimming cost V 2 bases and J 2 bases, with 15 bases left between them. The CDR3 is CASSLPEPRDTDTQYF. CDR3 sequence (DNA): TGCGCCAGCAGCTTACCGGAACCCCGGGACACAGATACGCAGTATTTT.

The rearrangement joins TRBV11-2 to TRBJ2-5; the match to TRBD2 covers 8 bases. Germline CDR1 reads SGHAT; CDR2 reads FQNNGV. The CDR3 has 15 residues. The V gene end was trimmed by 0 bases and the J gene end by 2 bases; junction bases not matched to a gene: 2. Here the CDR3 DNA reads TGTGCCAGCAGCTTAGAACTAGCGGCTCAAGAGACCCAGTACTTC. The encoded protein is CASSLELAAQETQYF. Drawing the rest from reference TRBV11-2 and TRBJ2-5, the complete variable domain is EAGVAQSPRYKIIEKRQSVAFWCNPISGHATLYWYQQILGQGPKLLIQFQNNGVVDDSQLPKDRFSAERLKGVDSTLKIQPAKLEDSAVYLCASSLELAAQETQYFGPGTRLLVL.